Below are 21 T cell receptor beta chains sequenced from a single sample in a study of blood T cell repertoires in COVID-19. The repertoire was sequenced with immunoSEQ multiplex PCR; TCRdb's copy has only in-frame clones and lacks some. Of about 220,000 clones listed, around four fifths are singletons. The sequenced sample was peripheral blood. Receptors were obtained from a woman aged 60 to 75 who had recovered from COVID-19.

The chain combines TRBV5-4 with TRBJ2-5; D is uncertain. Germline-derived CDR1 and CDR2 are SGHNT and YYREEE (reference sequence). V was trimmed by 0 bases and J by 1 base, leaving 4 bases between them. This CDR3 region has 13 residues. DNA of the CDR3: TGTGCCAGCAGCTTGGGCAGCCAAGAGACCCAGTACTTC. Residues: CASSLGSQETQYF.

This clone appeared once. V usage is TRBV27 and J usage is TRBJ2-7, with D possibly TRBD1 on 5 matching bases. CDR3 length: 13 amino acids. V was cut by 2 bases and J by 5 bases, with 10 bases left in between. Germline V CDR1 and CDR2: MNHEY, SMNVEV (reference sequence). CDR3 in amino acids: CASSLAAGNEQYF. The CDR3 bases are TGTGCCAGCAGTTTAGCTGCAGGGAACGAGCAGTACTTC.

This chain connects TRBV15 to TRBJ1-1, with D possibly TRBD1 on 6 matching bases. The germline V gene encodes CDR1 LNHNV and CDR2 YYDKDF (reference sequence). V was trimmed by 0 bases and J by 0 bases, leaving 14 bases between them. CDR3 length: 17 residues. The CDR3 region has the DNA TGTGCCACCAGCAGAGATCGGACAGACTACATGAACACTGAAGCTTTCTTT. Encoded protein: CATSRDRTDYMNTEAFF.

This chain connects TRBV2 to TRBJ1-5; D remains unclear. V was trimmed by 5 bases and J by 4 bases, leaving 9 bases between them. Per germline, CDR1 SNHLY and CDR2 FYNNEI. The CDR3 consists of 13 residues. This chain's CDR3 is CASSTAVNQPQHF. CDR3 coding DNA: TGTGCCAGCAGTACCGCGGTTAATCAGCCCCAGCATTTT.

This chain uses TRBV13 with TRBJ2-1, with D possibly TRBD2 on 7 matching bases. The CDR3 length is 15 residues. Per the germline V gene, CDR1 is PRHDT and CDR2 is FYEKMQ (reference sequence). The V end was cut by 7 bases, the J end by 5 bases, with 18 bases between. This CDR3 is CASTTAGATDNEQFF. The DNA of the CDR3 is TGTGCCAGCACAACCGCGGGGGCAACCGACAATGAGCAGTTCTTC.

This chain uses TRBV5-1 with TRBJ1-2; 8 bases map to TRBD1. CDR3 size: 15 residues. CDR1 and CDR2 (germline): SGHRS, YFSETQ. The V and J ends lost 5 bases and 4 bases, in that order; junction bases with no gene match: 10. As DNA, the CDR3 is TGCGCCAGCAGGGAAAGGACAGGGAGCTCCTATGGCTACACCTTC. Its translation is CASRERTGSSYGYTF.

The V and J genes are TRBV20-1 and TRBJ2-7; 10 nucleotides match TRBD2. Germline V gene sequence: CDR1 DFQATT, CDR2 SNEGSKA (reference sequence). Losses at the gene ends were 3 bases for V and 2 bases for J; bases not matched to a gene: 4. The CDR3 totals 14 residues. The CDR3 here is CSASYSGGAYEQYF. CDR3 in DNA: TGCAGTGCTAGTTACAGCGGGGGGGCCTACGAGCAGTACTTC.

The chain is built from TRBV3-1 (or the pseudogene TRBV3-2) and TRBJ2-3, with 10 positions matching TRBD2. Germline lookup yields CDR1 LGHDT and CDR2 YNNKEL (reference sequence). Trimming removed 5 bases from V and 3 bases from J; junction bases left unmatched: 11. This CDR3 contains 17 residues. The CDR3 nucleotides read TGTGCCAGCAGCTCCCGGGGAAGCGGGGGGGCAACAGATACGCAGTATTTT. It specifies CASSSRGSGGATDTQYF.

The rearrangement links TRBV10-2 to TRBJ2-7, with TRBD1 identical over 7 bases. CDR1 is WSHSY, CDR2 SAAADI, per germline. The CDR3 sequence is 13 residues long. The J segment lost 3 bases and the V segment lost 3 bases, leaving 2 bases of the junction unmatched. The CDR3, as DNA: TGCGCCAGCAGTGACGACAGGGTCTACGAGCAGTACTTC. This translates into CASSDDRVYEQYF.

The gene calls are TRBV4-1 and TRBJ1-2, with D possibly TRBD1 on 5 matching bases. V lost 1 base, J lost 6 bases, and 18 bases lay in between. CDR3 length: 16 amino acids. CDR1 and CDR2 (germline): MGHRA, YSYEKL. The CDR3 nucleotides are TGCGCCAGCAGCCAAGTCGGGGAGGAGGGGTCAAATGGCTACACCTTC. Translation gives CASSQVGEEGSNGYTF.

The chain recombines TRBV6-1 with TRBJ1-3; a possible D gene is TRBD1 (5 bases). In germline, CDR1 is MNHNS, CDR2 SASEGT. The CDR3 contains 14 residues. V lost 1 base and J lost 7, with 11 bases in between. Written as DNA, the CDR3 is TGTGCCAGCAGTGAAGGTTGGGCAGGGAACACCATATATTTT. The encoded protein is CASSEGWAGNTIYF.

This rearrangement joins TRBV18 to TRBJ2-6; TRBD1 matches at 10 bases. The V gene end was trimmed by 3 bases and the J gene end by 1 base; junction bases not matched to a gene: 6. The CDR3 is made up of 18 amino acids. CDR1 is KGHSH, CDR2 LQKENI, per germline. The DNA for the CDR3 is TGTGCCAGCTCACCGCGGACAGGGGGAGGATCTGGGGCCAACGTCCTGACTTTC. Its protein is CASSPRTGGGSGANVLTF.

This chain connects TRBV7-2 to TRBJ2-1, with 8 bases fitting TRBD2. Germline CDR1 is SGHTA and CDR2 is FQGNSA. CDR3 length equals 18 residues. The J segment lost 7 bases and the V segment lost 5 bases, leaving 19 bases of the junction unmatched. The CDR3 DNA reads as TGTGCCAGCAGCACAGAGGTTCTAGCGGGCCCCCCGGGGAATGAGCAGTTCTTC. It yields the protein CASSTEVLAGPPGNEQFF.

V is TRBV2 and J is TRBJ2-5, with D possibly being TRBD1 (5 bases). Germline V gene sequence: CDR1 SNHLY, CDR2 FYNNEI. The CDR3 is made up of 13 amino acids. V gave up 4 bases and J gave up 3 bases, with 9 bases separating them. CDR3 sequence (DNA): TGTGCCAGCAGTGCGCTCAGGGAAGAGACCCAGTACTTC. Protein product: CASSALREETQYF.

The chain joins TRBV12-3 or TRBV12-4 to TRBJ2-5; unclear D gene. CDR3 length: 13 residues. The V gene lost 5 bases and the J gene lost 1 base, with 8 bases spanning the gap. CDR3 amino acids: CASSVGFQETQYF. For the CDR3, the DNA is TGTGCCAGCAGTGTGGGCTTCCAAGAGACCCAGTACTTC.

The V gene is TRBV3-1 (or the pseudogene TRBV3-2), the J gene TRBJ2-5, with a weak D call TRBD2 (6 bases). In germline, CDR1 is LGHDT, CDR2 YNNKEL (reference sequence). The V end lost 4 bases, the J end lost 5 bases, and 11 bases lay between the germline ends. CDR3 length equals 13 residues. The CDR3: CASSLPRGETQYF. CDR3 bases: TGTGCCAGCAGCCTCCCTCGGGGGGAGACCCAGTACTTC.

This clone was seen a handful of times. The rearrangement joins TRBV7-7 to TRBJ1-4, with 9 bases fitting TRBD1. This CDR3 is 13 amino acids long. Germline assignment: CDR1 SSHAT and CDR2 FNYEAQ (reference sequence). The CDR3, as DNA: TGTGCTGTTTGGGACAGGGCTAATGAAAAACTGTTTTTT. Translating gives CAVWDRANEKLFF.

V usage is TRBV27 and J usage is TRBJ2-1; D ambiguous. Per the germline V gene, CDR1 is MNHEY and CDR2 is SMNVEV (reference sequence). The V and J ends lost 2 bases and 0 bases respectively, with 11 bases between them. The CDR3 consists of 16 residues. The CDR3 DNA reads as TGTGCCAGCAGTTTAGCGGCCTTTAGCTCCTACAATGAGCAGTTCTTC. Its protein product is CASSLAAFSSYNEQFF.

V and J are TRBV18 and TRBJ2-7, with 11 bases lining up with TRBD1. The CDR3 is 14 amino acids. The V gene end was trimmed by 6 bases and the J gene end by 6 bases; junction bases not matched to a gene: 7. Per the germline V gene, CDR1 is KGHSH and CDR2 is LQKENI. CDR3 loop: CASSAGTGGVEQYF. For the CDR3, the DNA is TGTGCCAGCTCGGCCGGGACAGGGGGGGTCGAGCAGTACTTC.

The chain couples TRBV28 to TRBJ1-4, with D perhaps matching TRBD1 (6 bases). Trimming removed 6 bases at V and 7 bases at J, with 18 bases between. Germline CDR1 is MDHEN and CDR2 is SYDVKM. The CDR3 runs to 15 residues. The CDR3: CASSQRQAAGEKLFF. Written as DNA, the CDR3 is TGTGCCAGCAGCCAAAGACAGGCGGCAGGTGAAAAACTGTTTTTT.

In its sample, this clone was seen a few times. The rearrangement uses TRBV7-8 and TRBJ1-1, with 8 bases lining up with TRBD1. CDR1 SGHVS and CDR2 FQNEAQ come from the germline V gene. V shed 5 bases, J shed 0 bases, and the junction held 8 bases outside the gene matches. CDR3 length: 16 amino acids. CDR3 sequence reads: CASSTDYRGMNTEAFF. As DNA, the CDR3 is TGTGCCAGCAGCACGGATTACAGGGGGATGAACACTGAAGCTTTCTTT. The full variable domain, completed using reference TRBV7-8 and TRBJ1-1, is GAGVSQSPRYKVAKRGQDVALRCDPISGHVSLFWYQQALGQGPEFLTYFQNEAQLDKSGLPSDRFFAERPEGSVSTLKIQRTQQEDSAVYLCASSTDYRGMNTEAFFGQGTRLTVV.